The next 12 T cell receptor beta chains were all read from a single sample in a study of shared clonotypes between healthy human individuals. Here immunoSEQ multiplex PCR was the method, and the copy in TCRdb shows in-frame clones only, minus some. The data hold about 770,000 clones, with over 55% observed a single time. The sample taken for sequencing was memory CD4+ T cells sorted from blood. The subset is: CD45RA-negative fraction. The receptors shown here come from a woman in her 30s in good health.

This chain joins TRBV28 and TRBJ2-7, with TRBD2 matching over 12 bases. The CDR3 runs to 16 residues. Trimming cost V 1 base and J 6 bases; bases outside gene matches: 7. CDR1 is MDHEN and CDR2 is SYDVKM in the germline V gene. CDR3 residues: CASSLSTSGGFGEQYF. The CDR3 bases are TGTGCCAGCAGTTTATCGACTAGCGGGGGCTTCGGCGAGCAGTACTTC.

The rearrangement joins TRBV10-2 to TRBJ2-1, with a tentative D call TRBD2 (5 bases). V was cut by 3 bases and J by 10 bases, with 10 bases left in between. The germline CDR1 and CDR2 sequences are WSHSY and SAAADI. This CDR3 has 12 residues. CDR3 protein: CASSDPQREQFF. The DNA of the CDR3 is TGCGCCAGCAGTGACCCCCAGCGGGAGCAGTTCTTC.

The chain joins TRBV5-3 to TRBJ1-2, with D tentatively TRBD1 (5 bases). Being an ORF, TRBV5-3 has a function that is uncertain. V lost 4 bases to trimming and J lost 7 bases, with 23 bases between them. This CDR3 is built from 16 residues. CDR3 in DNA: TGTGCCAGAAGCGATCGTACACTCAGGGTATCGGGTGGCTACACCTTC. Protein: CARSDRTLRVSGGYTF.

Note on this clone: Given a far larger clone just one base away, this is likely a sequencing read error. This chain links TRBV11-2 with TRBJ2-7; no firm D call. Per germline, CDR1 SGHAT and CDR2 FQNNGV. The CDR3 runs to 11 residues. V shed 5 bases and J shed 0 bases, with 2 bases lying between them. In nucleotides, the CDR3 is TGTGCCAGCAGCCACTCCTACGAGCAGTACTTC. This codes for CASSHSYEQYF.

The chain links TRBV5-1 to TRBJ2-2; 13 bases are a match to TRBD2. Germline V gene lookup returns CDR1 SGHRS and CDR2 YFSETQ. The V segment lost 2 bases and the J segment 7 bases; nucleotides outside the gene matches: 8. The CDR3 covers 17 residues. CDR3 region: CASSFTSGRAKSGELFF. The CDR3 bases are TGCGCCAGCAGCTTCACTAGCGGGAGGGCCAAAAGCGGGGAGCTGTTTTTT.

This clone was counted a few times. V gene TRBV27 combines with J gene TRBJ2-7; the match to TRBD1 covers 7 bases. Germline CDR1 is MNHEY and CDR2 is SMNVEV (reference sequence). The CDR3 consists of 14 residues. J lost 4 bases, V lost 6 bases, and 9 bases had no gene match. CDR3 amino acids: CASRKEGAKYEQYF. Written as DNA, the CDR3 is TGTGCCAGCAGAAAAGAGGGGGCGAAATACGAGCAGTACTTC.

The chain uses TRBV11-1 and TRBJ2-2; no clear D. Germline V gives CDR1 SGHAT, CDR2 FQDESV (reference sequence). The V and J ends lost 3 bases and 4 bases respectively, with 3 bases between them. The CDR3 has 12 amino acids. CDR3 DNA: TGTGCCAGCAGCTTGATCACCGGGGAGCTGTTTTTT. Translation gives CASSLITGELFF.

In DNA form, the CDR3 reads TGTGCCAGCAGCTTACGGGGGAGAGATGAAAAACTGTTTTTT. Its translation: CASSLRGRDEKLFF. The chain links TRBV7-9 to TRBJ1-4; D is possibly TRBD1 (5 bases). CDR1 and CDR2 (germline): SEHNR, FQNEAQ (reference sequence). CDR3 size: 14 residues. Between the trimmed V and J ends, which lost 2 bases and 6 bases, there was a span of 10 bases.

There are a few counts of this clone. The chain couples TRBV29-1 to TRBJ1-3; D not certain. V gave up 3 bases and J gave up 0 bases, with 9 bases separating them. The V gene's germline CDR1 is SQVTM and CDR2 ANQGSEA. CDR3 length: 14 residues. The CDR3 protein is CSVEIANSGNTIYF. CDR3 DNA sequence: TGCAGCGTTGAGATAGCTAACTCTGGAAACACCATATATTTT. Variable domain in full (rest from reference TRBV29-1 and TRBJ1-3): SAVISQKPSRDICQRGTSLTIQCQVDSQVTMMFWYRQQPGQSLTLIATANQGSEATYESGFVIDKFPISRPNLTFSTLTVSNMSPEDSSIYLCSVEIANSGNTIYFGEGSWLTVV.

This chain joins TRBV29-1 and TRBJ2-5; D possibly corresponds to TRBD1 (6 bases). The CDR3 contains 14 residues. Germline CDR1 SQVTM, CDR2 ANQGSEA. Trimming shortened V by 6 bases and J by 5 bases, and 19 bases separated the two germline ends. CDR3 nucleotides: TGCAGCGTCCACGGAGGACAGATGGAGGAGACCCAGTACTTC. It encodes CSVHGGQMEETQYF.

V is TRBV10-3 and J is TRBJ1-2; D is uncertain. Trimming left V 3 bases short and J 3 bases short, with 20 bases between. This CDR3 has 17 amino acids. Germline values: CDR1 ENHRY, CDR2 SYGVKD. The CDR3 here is CAISDRARRGRDYGYTF. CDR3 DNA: TGTGCCATCAGTGACCGAGCCCGACGAGGGAGGGACTATGGCTACACCTTC.

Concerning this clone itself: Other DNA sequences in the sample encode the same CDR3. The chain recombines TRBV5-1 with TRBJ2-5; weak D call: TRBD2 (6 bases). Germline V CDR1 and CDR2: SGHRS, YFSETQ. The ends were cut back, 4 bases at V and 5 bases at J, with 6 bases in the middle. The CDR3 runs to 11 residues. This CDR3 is CASSGGETQYF. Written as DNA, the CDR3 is TGCGCCAGCAGCGGAGGGGAGACCCAGTACTTC.